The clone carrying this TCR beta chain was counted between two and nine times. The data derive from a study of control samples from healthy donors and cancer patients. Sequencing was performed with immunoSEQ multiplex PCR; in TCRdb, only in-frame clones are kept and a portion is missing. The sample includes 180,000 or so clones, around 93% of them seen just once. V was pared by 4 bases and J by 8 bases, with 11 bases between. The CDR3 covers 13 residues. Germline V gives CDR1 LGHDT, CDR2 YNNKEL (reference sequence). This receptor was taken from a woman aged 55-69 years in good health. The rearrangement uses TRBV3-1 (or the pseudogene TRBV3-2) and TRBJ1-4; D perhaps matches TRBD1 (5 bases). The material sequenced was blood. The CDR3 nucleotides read TGTGCCAGCAGCCTCAGGACACCCGAAAAACTGTTTTTT. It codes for CASSLRTPEKLFF.